This TCR beta chain came from a study of control samples from healthy donors and cancer patients. Sequencing was performed with immunoSEQ multiplex PCR; in TCRdb, only in-frame clones are kept and a portion is missing. The sample includes 95,000 to 150,000 clones, roughly 84% of them seen just once. Source material: blood. The clonotype comes from a man between 40 and 49 years old in good health.

CDR3 sequence reads: CASSLGVGELFF. DNA for the CDR3: TGCGCCAGCAGCTTGGGAGTTGGGGAGCTGTTTTTT. V usage is TRBV5-1 and J usage is TRBJ2-2; D unclear. The CDR3 is 12 residues long. Looked up from germline, CDR1 is SGHRS and CDR2 is YFSETQ. Trimming took off 0 bases at V and 8 bases at J, with 5 bases between the two ends.